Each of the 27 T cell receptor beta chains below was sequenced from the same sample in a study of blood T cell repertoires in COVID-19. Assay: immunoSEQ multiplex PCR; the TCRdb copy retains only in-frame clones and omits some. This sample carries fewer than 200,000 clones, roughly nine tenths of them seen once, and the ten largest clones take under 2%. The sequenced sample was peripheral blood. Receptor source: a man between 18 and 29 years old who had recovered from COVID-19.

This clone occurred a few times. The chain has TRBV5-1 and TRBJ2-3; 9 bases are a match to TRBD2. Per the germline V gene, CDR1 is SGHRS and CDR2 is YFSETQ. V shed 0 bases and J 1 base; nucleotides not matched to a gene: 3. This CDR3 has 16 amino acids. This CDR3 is CASSLAAGGGTDTQYF. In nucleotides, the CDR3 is TGCGCCAGCAGCTTGGCGGCGGGAGGGGGCACAGATACGCAGTATTTT.

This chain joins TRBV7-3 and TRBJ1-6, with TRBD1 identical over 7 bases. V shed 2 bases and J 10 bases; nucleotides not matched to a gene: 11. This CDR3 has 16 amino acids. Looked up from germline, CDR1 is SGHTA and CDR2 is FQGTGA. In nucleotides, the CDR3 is TGTGCCAGCAGCTTAGGCCCCCGGACAGGCGGATCACCCCTCCACTTT. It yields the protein CASSLGPRTGGSPLHF.

The CDR3 sequence is CSVSLPPTEEKLFF. The CDR3 region has the DNA TGCAGCGTCAGCCTTCCACCTACGGAGGAAAAACTGTTTTTT. The genes are TRBV29-1 and TRBJ1-4, with D unresolved. V lost 6 bases and J 8 bases, leaving 19 bases between the germline ends. In germline, CDR1 is SQVTM, CDR2 ANQGSEA. The CDR3 runs 14 residues.

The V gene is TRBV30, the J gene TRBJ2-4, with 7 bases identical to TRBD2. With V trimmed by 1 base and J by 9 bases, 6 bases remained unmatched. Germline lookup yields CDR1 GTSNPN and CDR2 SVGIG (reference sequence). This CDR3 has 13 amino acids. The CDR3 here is CAWSASGIAIQYF. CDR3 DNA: TGTGCCTGGAGTGCAAGCGGGATTGCCATTCAGTACTTC.

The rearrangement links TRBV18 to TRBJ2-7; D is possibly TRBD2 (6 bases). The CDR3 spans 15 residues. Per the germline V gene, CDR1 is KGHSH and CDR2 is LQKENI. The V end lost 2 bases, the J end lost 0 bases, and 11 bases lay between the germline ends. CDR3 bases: TGTGCCAGCTCACCATCCGGGACTGGCTCCTACGAGCAGTACTTC. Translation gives CASSPSGTGSYEQYF.

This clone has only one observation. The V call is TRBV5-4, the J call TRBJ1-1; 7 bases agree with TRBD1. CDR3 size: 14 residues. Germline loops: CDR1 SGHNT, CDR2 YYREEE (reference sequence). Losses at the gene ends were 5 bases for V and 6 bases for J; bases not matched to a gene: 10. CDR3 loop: CASRTDRATPEAFF. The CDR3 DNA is TGTGCCAGCAGGACCGACAGGGCTACCCCTGAAGCTTTCTTT.

CDR3 in DNA: TGTGCCAGCATGAACGGCAGGGGCTACAGCGAAGAGCAGTACTTC. Amino acids: CASMNGRGYSEEQYF. The chain uses TRBV2 and TRBJ2-7; TRBD1 is a possible D gene (6 bases). CDR3 length equals 15 residues. The V end lost 7 bases, the J end lost 7 bases, and 23 bases lay between the germline ends. Germline CDR1 and CDR2: SNHLY and FYNNEI.

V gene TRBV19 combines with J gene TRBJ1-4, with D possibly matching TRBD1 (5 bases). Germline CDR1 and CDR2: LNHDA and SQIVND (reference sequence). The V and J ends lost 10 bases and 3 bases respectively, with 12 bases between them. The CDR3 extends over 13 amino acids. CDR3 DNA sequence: TGTGCCACCACGACAGCTGCTAATGAAAAACTGTTTTTT. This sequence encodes CATTTAANEKLFF.

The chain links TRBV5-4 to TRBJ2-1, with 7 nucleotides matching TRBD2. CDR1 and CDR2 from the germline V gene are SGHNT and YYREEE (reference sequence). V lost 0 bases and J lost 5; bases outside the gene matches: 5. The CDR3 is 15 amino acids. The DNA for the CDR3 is TGTGCCAGCAGCTTGGTCGCGGGAGCTAACAATGAGCAGTTCTTC. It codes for CASSLVAGANNEQFF.

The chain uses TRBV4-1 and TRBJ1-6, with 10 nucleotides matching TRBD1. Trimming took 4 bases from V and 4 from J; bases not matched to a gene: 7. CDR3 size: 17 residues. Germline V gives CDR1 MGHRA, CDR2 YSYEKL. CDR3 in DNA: TGCGCCAGCAGCCTAAGGACAGGGGGGTTGTATAATTCACCCCTCCACTTT. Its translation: CASSLRTGGLYNSPLHF.

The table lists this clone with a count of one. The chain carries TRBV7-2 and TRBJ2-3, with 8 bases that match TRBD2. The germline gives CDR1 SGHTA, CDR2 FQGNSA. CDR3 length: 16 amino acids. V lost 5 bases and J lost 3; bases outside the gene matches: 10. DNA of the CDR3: TGTGCCAGCAGCCGCCTGGGAGCGGGAGTTACAGATACGCAGTATTTT. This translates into CASSRLGAGVTDTQYF.

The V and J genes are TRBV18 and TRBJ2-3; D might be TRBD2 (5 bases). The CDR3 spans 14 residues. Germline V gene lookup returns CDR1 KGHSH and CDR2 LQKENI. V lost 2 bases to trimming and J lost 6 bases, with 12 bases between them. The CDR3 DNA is TGTGCCAGCTCACCAAGGATGGGAGAGGATACGCAGTATTTT. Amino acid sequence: CASSPRMGEDTQYF.

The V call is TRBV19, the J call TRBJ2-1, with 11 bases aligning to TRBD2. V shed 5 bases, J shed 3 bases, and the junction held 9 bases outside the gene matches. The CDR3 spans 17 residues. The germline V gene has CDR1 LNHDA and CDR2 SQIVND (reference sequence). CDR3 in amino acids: CASSALGLAEFYNEQFF. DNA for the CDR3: TGTGCCAGTAGTGCCTTGGGACTAGCGGAGTTCTACAATGAGCAGTTCTTC.

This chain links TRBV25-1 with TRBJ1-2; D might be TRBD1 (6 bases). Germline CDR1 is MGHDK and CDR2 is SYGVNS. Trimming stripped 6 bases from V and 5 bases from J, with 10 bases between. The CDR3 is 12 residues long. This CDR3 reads CASSEGGYGYTF. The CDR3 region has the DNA TGTGCCAGCAGCGAGGGGGGGTATGGCTACACCTTC.

DNA of the CDR3: TGTGCCAGCAGCTGGGACAGGTCTTATGGCTACACCTTC. Translation gives CASSWDRSYGYTF. This sequence joins TRBV2 and TRBJ1-2, with 8 bases identical to TRBD1. The CDR3 length is 13 residues. V shed 6 bases, J shed 5 bases, and the junction held 5 bases outside the gene matches. Germline loops: CDR1 SNHLY, CDR2 FYNNEI.

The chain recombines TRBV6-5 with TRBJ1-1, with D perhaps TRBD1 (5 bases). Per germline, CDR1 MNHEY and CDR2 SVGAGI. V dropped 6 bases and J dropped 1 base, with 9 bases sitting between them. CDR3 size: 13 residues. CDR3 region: CASSSTGNTEAFF. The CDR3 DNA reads TGTGCCAGCAGCTCAACAGGGAACACTGAAGCTTTCTTT.

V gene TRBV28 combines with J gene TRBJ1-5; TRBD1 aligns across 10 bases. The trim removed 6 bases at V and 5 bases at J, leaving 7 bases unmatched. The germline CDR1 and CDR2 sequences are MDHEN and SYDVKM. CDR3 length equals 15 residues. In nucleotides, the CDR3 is TGTGCCAGCAGCAGCGACAGGGGGCCGCATCAGCCCCAGCATTTT. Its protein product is CASSSDRGPHQPQHF.

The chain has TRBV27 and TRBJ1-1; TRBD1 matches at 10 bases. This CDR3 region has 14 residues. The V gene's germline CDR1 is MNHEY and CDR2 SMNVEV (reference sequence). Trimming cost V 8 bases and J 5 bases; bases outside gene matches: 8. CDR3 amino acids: CASGRTGGKTEAFF. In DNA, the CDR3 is TGTGCCAGCGGGAGGACAGGGGGAAAAACTGAAGCTTTCTTT.

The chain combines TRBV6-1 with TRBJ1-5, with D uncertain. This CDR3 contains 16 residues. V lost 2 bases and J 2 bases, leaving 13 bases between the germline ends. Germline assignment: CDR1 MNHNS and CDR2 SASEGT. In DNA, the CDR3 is TGTGCCAGCAGTGAAAGACGGGATCGGGGCAATCAGCCCCAGCATTTT. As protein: CASSERRDRGNQPQHF.

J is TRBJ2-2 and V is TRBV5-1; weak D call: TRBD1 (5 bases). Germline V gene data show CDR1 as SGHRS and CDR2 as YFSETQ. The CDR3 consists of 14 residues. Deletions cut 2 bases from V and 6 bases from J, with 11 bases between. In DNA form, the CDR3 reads TGCGCCAGCAGCTTCAGGGCCTCTTCCGGGGAGCTGTTTTTT. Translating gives CASSFRASSGELFF.

CDR3 in amino acids: CASKKGPGGEQYF. The CDR3 nucleotides read TGTGCCAGCAAAAAGGGCCCGGGAGGCGAGCAGTACTTC. V usage is TRBV25-1 and J usage is TRBJ2-7, with 7 bases aligning to TRBD2. CDR3 size: 13 residues. J lost 6 bases, V lost 7 bases, and 9 bases had no gene match. The germline V gene encodes CDR1 MGHDK and CDR2 SYGVNS.

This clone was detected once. This CDR3 is CASRPRQKSQETQYF. CDR3 bases: TGTGCCAGCCGCCCGAGGCAGAAGTCCCAAGAGACCCAGTACTTC. The chain links TRBV19 to TRBJ2-5; D unclear. Trimming cost V 9 bases and J 1 base, with 18 bases left between them. Looked up from germline, CDR1 is LNHDA and CDR2 is SQIVND (reference sequence). CDR3 length: 15 amino acids.

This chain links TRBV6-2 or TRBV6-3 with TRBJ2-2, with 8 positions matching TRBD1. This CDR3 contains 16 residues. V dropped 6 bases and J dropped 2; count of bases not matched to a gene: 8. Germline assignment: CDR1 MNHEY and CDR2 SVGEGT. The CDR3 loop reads CASSPPGQGNTGELFF. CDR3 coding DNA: TGTGCCAGCAGCCCACCCGGACAGGGCAACACCGGGGAGCTGTTTTTT.

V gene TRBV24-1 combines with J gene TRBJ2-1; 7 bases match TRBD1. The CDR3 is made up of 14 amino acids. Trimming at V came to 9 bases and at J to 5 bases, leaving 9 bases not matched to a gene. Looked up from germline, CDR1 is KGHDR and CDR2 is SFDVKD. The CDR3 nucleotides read TGTGCCACCTCCGTGGGGACAGCTGACAATGAGCAGTTCTTC. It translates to CATSVGTADNEQFF.

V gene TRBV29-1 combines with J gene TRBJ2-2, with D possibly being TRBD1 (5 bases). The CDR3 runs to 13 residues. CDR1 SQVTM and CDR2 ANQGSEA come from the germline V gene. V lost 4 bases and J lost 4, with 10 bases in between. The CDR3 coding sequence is TGCAGCGTTGTAAGGGGTGGCACCGGGGAGCTGTTTTTT. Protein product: CSVVRGGTGELFF.

The CDR3: CAGNRGMEETQYF. The CDR3 nucleotides read TGTGCCGGAAACAGGGGGATGGAGGAGACCCAGTACTTC. The V and J genes are TRBV2 and TRBJ2-5; 8 bases are shared with TRBD1. The V gene's germline CDR1 is SNHLY and CDR2 FYNNEI. The V gene end was trimmed by 11 bases and the J gene end by 5 bases; junction bases not matched to a gene: 10. The CDR3 totals 13 residues. The whole variable domain, remainder taken from reference TRBV2 and TRBJ2-5, is EPEVTQTPSHQVTQMGQEVILRCVPISNHLYFYWYRQILGQKVEFLVSFYNNEISEKSEIFDDQFSVERPDGSNFTLKIRSTKLEDSAMYFCAGNRGMEETQYFGPGTRLLVL.

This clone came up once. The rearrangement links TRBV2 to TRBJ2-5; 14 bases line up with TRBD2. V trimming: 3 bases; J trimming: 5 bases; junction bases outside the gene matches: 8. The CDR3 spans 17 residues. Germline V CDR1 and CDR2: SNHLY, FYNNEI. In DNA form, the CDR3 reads TGTGCCAGCAGTGAGACTAGCGGGAGGGGCTTGCGCGAGACCCAGTACTTC. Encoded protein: CASSETSGRGLRETQYF. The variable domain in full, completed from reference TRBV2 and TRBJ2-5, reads EPEVTQTPSHQVTQMGQEVILRCVPISNHLYFYWYRQILGQKVEFLVSFYNNEISEKSEIFDDQFSVERPDGSNFTLKIRSTKLEDSAMYFCASSETSGRGLRETQYFGPGTRLLVL.